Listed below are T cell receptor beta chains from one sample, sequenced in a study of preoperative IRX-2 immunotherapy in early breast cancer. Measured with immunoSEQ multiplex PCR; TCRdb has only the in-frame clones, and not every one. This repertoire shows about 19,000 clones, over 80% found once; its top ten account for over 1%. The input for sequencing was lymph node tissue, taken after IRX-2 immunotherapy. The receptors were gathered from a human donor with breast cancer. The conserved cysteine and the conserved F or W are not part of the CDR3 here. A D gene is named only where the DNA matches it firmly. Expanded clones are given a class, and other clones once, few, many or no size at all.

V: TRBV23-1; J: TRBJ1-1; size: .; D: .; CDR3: ASSFGQNTEAF
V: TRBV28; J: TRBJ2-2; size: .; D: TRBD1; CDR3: ASTGQLNTGELF
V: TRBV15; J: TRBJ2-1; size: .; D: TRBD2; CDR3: ASSSGTSGTSSYNEQF
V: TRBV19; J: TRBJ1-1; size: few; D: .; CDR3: ASSTRDGNTEAF
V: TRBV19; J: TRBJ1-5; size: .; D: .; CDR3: ASSGVRNQPQH
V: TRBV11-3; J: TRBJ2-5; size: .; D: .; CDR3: ASSPVGGFRETQY
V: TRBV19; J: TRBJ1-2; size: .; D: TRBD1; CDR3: ASSIGQGNYGYT
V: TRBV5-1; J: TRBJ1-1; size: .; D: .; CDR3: ASSLAVGSNTEAF
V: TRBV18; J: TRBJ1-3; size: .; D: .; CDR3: ASSPPGEPGNTIY
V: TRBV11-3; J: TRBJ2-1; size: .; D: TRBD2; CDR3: ASSISSGLAGREQF